These T cell receptor beta chains were read from a single sample in a study of blood T cell repertoires in COVID-19. Only in-frame clones appear in the TCRdb table, and some are missing; sequencing was by immunoSEQ multiplex PCR. The sample includes 190,000 or so clones, around 82% of them seen just once. The sequenced sample consisted of PBMCs or T cells enriched from blood (not recorded which). The receptors were gathered from a man in his forties or fifties who had recovered from COVID-19. CDR3s include the opening cysteine and the closing phenylalanine or tryptophan. Fields, in order: J gene, CDR3 length, D gene, V gene, CDR3 protein. The D gene is left open where the match is weak.

j_gene: TRBJ2-3
len: 18
d_gene: TRBD2
v_gene: TRBV6-2/TRBV6-3
CDR3aa: CASSHRTSGRVGTDTQYF

j_gene: TRBJ2-4
len: 16
d_gene: TRBD1
v_gene: TRBV28
CDR3aa: CASSPGTGRAKNIQYF

j_gene: TRBJ1-2
len: 15
d_gene: NA
v_gene: TRBV6-5
CDR3aa: CASSLGQGFPYGYTF

j_gene: TRBJ1-2
len: 16
d_gene: TRBD1
v_gene: TRBV18
CDR3aa: CASSPGQRGFNYGYTF

j_gene: TRBJ1-2
len: 15
d_gene: NA
v_gene: TRBV18
CDR3aa: CASSPPQGHYYGYTF

j_gene: TRBJ2-2
len: 14
d_gene: NA
v_gene: TRBV5-4
CDR3aa: CASSQTGNTGELFF

j_gene: TRBJ2-7
len: 13
d_gene: TRBD1
v_gene: TRBV11-3
CDR3aa: CASSFTGESEQYF

j_gene: TRBJ1-4
len: 15
d_gene: NA
v_gene: TRBV30
CDR3aa: CAWRGGQATNEKLFF

j_gene: TRBJ1-2
len: 12
d_gene: NA
v_gene: TRBV7-9
CDR3aa: CASSWTNYGYTF

j_gene: TRBJ1-5
len: 15
d_gene: NA
v_gene: TRBV18
CDR3aa: CASSPWGERNQPQHF

j_gene: TRBJ1-6
len: 18
d_gene: TRBD1
v_gene: TRBV5-1
CDR3aa: CASSPGSDRAPYNSPLHF

j_gene: TRBJ1-1
len: 13
d_gene: TRBD1
v_gene: TRBV29-1
CDR3aa: CSVRQGGGTEAFF

j_gene: TRBJ1-1
len: 14
d_gene: TRBD1
v_gene: TRBV7-8
CDR3aa: CAVQGALEGTEAFF

j_gene: TRBJ1-2
len: 15
d_gene: NA
v_gene: TRBV5-1
CDR3aa: CASSLRVGAGRGYTF

j_gene: TRBJ2-2
len: 17
d_gene: NA
v_gene: TRBV24-1
CDR3aa: CATNPLETGLGTGELFF

j_gene: TRBJ2-3
len: 16
d_gene: TRBD2
v_gene: TRBV7-2
CDR3aa: CASSPLAGAGTDTQYF

j_gene: TRBJ2-7
len: 16
d_gene: TRBD1
v_gene: TRBV28
CDR3aa: CASTRPPGTGTYEQYF

j_gene: TRBJ1-5
len: 14
d_gene: TRBD1
v_gene: TRBV7-2
CDR3aa: CASSLQGADQPQHF

j_gene: TRBJ2-2
len: 16
d_gene: TRBD1
v_gene: TRBV6-5
CDR3aa: CASSYSWTGEAAELFF

j_gene: TRBJ2-5
len: 18
d_gene: TRBD1
v_gene: TRBV7-2
CDR3aa: CASSLAQTGGASQETQYF

j_gene: TRBJ1-2
len: 16
d_gene: NA
v_gene: TRBV19
CDR3aa: CASSIVRERASIGYTF